A selection of T cell receptor beta chains follows, all from one sample in a study of molecular identifiers for immune sequencing clone quantification. TCRdb reprocessed the PCR reads via MiXCR and lists one record per CDR3 protein. Of about half a million distinct CDR3 sequences listed, around 23% are singletons. What was sequenced was naive CD8+ T cells from blood, with Jurkat cell RNA spiked in. The receptors come from a human donor in good health. Some libraries in this study had Jurkat cell RNA spiked in. The CDR3 runs from the conserved cysteine through the conserved F or W. The D gene is left open where the match is weak. Rows may omit the clone size; those that give it use once, few, many or a size class.

NA,TRBV11-3,NA,TRBJ2-5,CASSPATGETQYF,TGTGCCAGCAGCCCAGCTACAGGGGAGACCCAGTACTTC
NA,TRBV4-1,TRBD2,TRBJ2-7,CARSQAGGGMGYEQYF,TGCGCCCGCAGCCAAGCCGGGGGGGGGATGGGCTACGAGCAGTACTTC
many,TRBV7-9,NA,TRBJ2-1,CASSLGDEQFF,TGTGCCAGCAGCTTAGGGGATGAGCAGTTCTTC
NA,TRBV20-1,NA,TRBJ1-4,CSARTRGVNEKLFF,TGCAGTGCTAGAACGCGTGGGGTTAATGAAAAACTGTTTTTT
NA,TRBV5-4,TRBD1,TRBJ2-7,CASSDRGKNYEQYF,TGTGCCAGCAGCGACAGGGGAAAGAACTACGAGCAGTACTTC
many,TRBV3-1,TRBD2,TRBJ2-2,CASSPSGSTGELFF,TGTGCCAGCAGCCCTAGCGGAAGCACCGGGGAGCTGTTTTTT
NA,TRBV7-9,TRBD2,TRBJ2-5,CASSPLISGRQETQYF,TGTGCCAGCAGCCCCCTGATTAGCGGGAGGCAAGAGACCCAGTACTTC
many,TRBV29-1,NA,TRBJ1-1,CSGGPTEAFF,TGCAGCGGAGGTCCCACTGAAGCTTTCTTT
many,TRBV19,TRBD1,TRBJ2-7,CASSMGQGFYEQYF,TGTGCCAGTAGTATGGGACAGGGATTTTACGAGCAGTACTTC
NA,TRBV27,TRBD1,TRBJ1-1,CASSELPGQKNTEAFF,TGTGCCAGCAGTGAACTGCCGGGACAGAAGAACACTGAAGCTTTCTTT
NA,TRBV6-2/TRBV6-3,NA,TRBJ1-1,CAGSYRLEWVNTEAFF,TGTGCCGGCAGTTACCGCTTAGAGTGGGTGAACACTGAAGCTTTCTTT
NA,TRBV7-6,NA,TRBJ2-1,CASSLAPSGLADNEQFF,TGTGCCAGCAGCTTAGCCCCGTCGGGTTTGGCCGACAATGAGCAGTTCTTC
few,TRBV4-2,NA,TRBJ1-2,CASSQDPGGDNYGYTF,TGTGCCAGCAGCCAAGATCCCGGGGGCGATAACTATGGCTACACCTTC
NA,TRBV6-1,NA,TRBJ2-1,CASSEATVRSEDNEQFF,TGTGCCAGCAGTGAGGCGACGGTCAGGTCGGAGGACAATGAGCAGTTCTTC
NA,TRBV6-2/TRBV6-3,NA,TRBJ2-7,CASSYSTRAGTVEQYF,TGTGCCAGCAGTTACTCGACCCGGGCAGGGACTGTCGAGCAGTACTTC
many,TRBV4-3,NA,TRBJ1-1,CASSQDILNTEAFF,TGCGCCAGCAGCCAAGATATTCTGAACACTGAAGCTTTCTTT
many,TRBV29-1,NA,TRBJ2-3,CSVGALSTDTQYF,TGCAGCGTGGGAGCCCTTAGCACAGATACGCAGTATTTT
NA,TRBV24-1,NA,TRBJ2-2,CATSDFGTMGELFF,TGTGCCACCAGTGATTTCGGGACCATGGGGGAGCTGTTTTTT
NA,TRBV6-5,TRBD2,TRBJ2-3,CASSYTLPGTSGGVTDTQYF,TGTGCCAGCAGTTACACGTTACCAGGGACTAGCGGGGGGGTTACAGATACGCAGTATTTT
few,TRBV20-1,TRBD2,TRBJ2-7,CSATTSGGYEQYF,TGCAGTGCCACGACTAGCGGGGGCTACGAGCAGTACTTC
few,TRBV12-3/TRBV12-4,NA,TRBJ2-5,CASSFVGRKTQYF,TGTGCCAGCAGTTTCGTAGGGAGGAAGACCCAGTACTTC
NA,TRBV10-3,NA,TRBJ1-1,CAITDRSNTEAVF,TGTGCCATCACGGACAGATCGAACACTGAAGCTGTCTTT
NA,TRBV5-1,TRBD2,TRBJ2-3,CASSSEEAGGPGDTQYF,TGCGCCAGCAGCTCGGAGGAGGCGGGAGGGCCTGGGGATACGCAGTATTTT
NA,TRBV4-1,TRBD1,TRBJ2-2,CASSLPDRGNTGELFF,TGCGCCAGCAGCCTACCGGACAGGGGGAACACCGGGGAGCTGTTTTTT
few,TRBV20-1,NA,TRBJ2-1,CSQGQLYNEQFF,TGCAGCCAGGGACAACTATACAATGAGCAGTTCTTC
many,TRBV4-2,NA,TRBJ2-7,CASSPSIGNEQYF,TGTGCCAGCAGCCCGTCAATCGGGAACGAGCAGTACTTC
many,TRBV2,NA,TRBJ1-1,CASRAALEAFF,TGTGCCAGCAGGGCCGCTCTGGAAGCTTTCTTT
NA,TRBV21-1,NA,TRBJ1-1,CASSKALGDTEAFF,TGTGCCAGCAGCAAAGCACTGGGAGACACTGAAGCTTTCTTT
NA,TRBV4-3,NA,TRBJ2-3,CASSQGTSLKADTQYF,TGCGCCAGCAGCCAAGGGACTTCCCTCAAGGCGGATACGCAGTATTTT
few,TRBV6-2/TRBV6-3,NA,TRBJ2-4,CAGSYLQGVIQYF,TGTGCCGGCAGTTATTTACAGGGAGTCATTCAGTACTTC
many,TRBV20-1,NA,TRBJ2-7,CSAPNRDDDYEQYF,TGCAGTGCTCCCAACCGGGACGACGATTACGAGCAGTACTTC
NA,TRBV4-3,NA,TRBJ2-7,CASSQERQMTCEQYF,TGCGCCAGCAGCCAAGAAAGGCAGATGACCTGCGAGCAGTACTTC
NA,TRBV4-3,NA,TRBJ1-4,CASSQDVGMGNEKLFF,TGCGCCAGCAGCCAAGATGTGGGGATGGGTAATGAAAAACTGTTTTTT
NA,TRBV12-3/TRBV12-4,TRBD2,TRBJ2-7,CATKAGDHYEQYF,TGTGCCACAAAAGCGGGGGACCATTACGAGCAGTACTTC
NA,TRBV4-3,TRBD2,TRBJ2-3,CASSQDLPGGPTDTQYF,TGCGCCAGCAGCCAAGATCTCCCGGGGGGGCCCACAGATACGCAGTATTTT
many,TRBV28,NA,TRBJ2-7,CASSLRVTYEQYF,TGTGCCAGCAGTTTAAGGGTAACCTACGAGCAGTACTTC
few,TRBV13,NA,TRBJ1-1,CASSPGVEAFF,TGTGCCAGCAGCCCAGGGGTTGAAGCTTTCTTT
NA,TRBV12-5,TRBD1,TRBJ2-2,CASGEDRGNTGELFF,TGTGCTAGTGGTGAGGACAGGGGGAACACCGGGGAGCTGTTTTTT
NA,TRBV12-3/TRBV12-4,NA,TRBJ1-1,CASSPTAMNTEAFF,TGTGCCAGCAGCCCAACCGCTATGAACACTGAAGCTTTCTTT
many,TRBV6-5,NA,TRBJ1-4,CASSNADGGNEKLFF,TGTGCCAGCAGTAACGCGGACGGAGGAAATGAAAAACTGTTTTTT
NA,TRBV15,TRBD2,TRBJ2-3,CATSRGLAVTDTQYF,TGTGCCACCAGCAGGGGACTAGCGGTCACAGATACGCAGTATTTT
many,TRBV5-1,TRBD1,TRBJ2-5,CASSGRTGPQETQYF,TGCGCCAGCAGCGGCCGGACAGGACCCCAAGAGACCCAGTACTTC
NA,TRBV9,NA,TRBJ1-1,CASSPLVGSTEAFF,TGTGCCAGCAGCCCCCTCGTGGGGAGCACTGAAGCTTTCTTT
NA,TRBV13,TRBD1,TRBJ2-7,CASSSDRAAYEQYF,TGTGCCAGCAGCTCCGACAGGGCTGCATACGAGCAGTACTTC
NA,TRBV12-3/TRBV12-4,NA,TRBJ2-5,CASSLEGPQETQYF,TGTGCCAGCAGTTTAGAAGGGCCTCAAGAGACCCAGTACTTC
many,TRBV29-1,NA,TRBJ2-7,CSALGHSGEQYF,TGCAGCGCCTTGGGACATTCGGGCGAGCAGTACTTC
NA,TRBV28,NA,TRBJ2-7,CASSAIRDGEYEQYF,TGTGCCAGCAGTGCAATCCGGGACGGGGAGTACGAGCAGTACTTC
many,TRBV5-1,NA,TRBJ2-5,CASSLIGRQPKETQYF,TGCGCCAGCAGCCTGATCGGGCGGCAACCCAAGGAGACCCAGTACTTC
NA,TRBV7-9,NA,TRBJ1-1,CASSLSRMNTEAFF,TGTGCCAGCAGCTTAAGCCGGATGAACACTGAAGCTTTCTTT
many,TRBV5-6,NA,TRBJ2-4,CASREGPIAKNIQYF,TGTGCCAGCAGGGAGGGGCCCATAGCCAAAAACATTCAGTACTTC
NA,TRBV24-1,TRBD1,TRBJ1-5,CATSERTGLDNQPQHF,TGTGCCACCAGTGAACGGACAGGTCTCGACAATCAGCCCCAGCATTTT
NA,TRBV7-2,NA,TRBJ1-5,CASSVVSGDQPQHF,TGTGCCAGCAGCGTAGTATCGGGCGATCAGCCCCAGCATTTT
NA,TRBV29-1,TRBD1,TRBJ2-7,CSVVLWSSTGTGAYYEQYF,TGCAGCGTTGTGTTATGGTCATCGACAGGGACAGGGGCCTATTACGAGCAGTACTTC
few,TRBV19,NA,TRBJ1-3,CASSMTFISGNTIYF,TGTGCCAGTAGTATGACTTTCATCTCTGGAAACACCATATATTTT